These 10 T cell receptor beta chains were all obtained from the same sample, sequenced in a study of control samples from healthy donors and cancer patients. TCRdb keeps only in-frame clones here, not all; method: immunoSEQ multiplex PCR. The sample carries nearly 9,500 clones, around 90% recorded once. Source material: PBMCs. These receptors came from a man in his 60s with colorectal cancer.

About this clone: A read error may account for a junction end that differs from germline. CDR3 in amino acids: CASSPTASGEETQYF. DNA of the CDR3: TGTGCTAGCAGCCCCACGGCTAGCGGGGAAGAGACCCAGTACTTC. The chain combines TRBV7-7 with TRBJ2-5, with 9 bases fitting TRBD2. CDR3 length: 15 amino acids. In germline, CDR1 is SSHAT, CDR2 FNYEAQ (reference sequence).

The chain has TRBV7-9 and TRBJ1-3; D gene ambiguous. The CDR3 extends over 14 amino acids. The germline gives CDR1 SEHNR, CDR2 FQNEAQ (reference sequence). Trimming took 3 bases from V and 1 from J, leaving 7 bases between them. The DNA of the CDR3 is TGTGCCAGCAGCTTGCTGGAATCTGGAAACACCATATATTTT. It codes for CASSLLESGNTIYF.

The chain links TRBV6-4 to TRBJ2-3; 8 nucleotides match TRBD2. The CDR3 runs to 14 residues. V was pared by 4 bases and J by 1 base, with 1 base of the junction left unmatched. Per the germline V gene, CDR1 is MRHNA and CDR2 is SNTAGT. The chain's CDR3 is CASSVSGGTDTQYF. The CDR3 coding sequence is TGTGCCAGCAGTGTTAGCGGGGGCACAGATACGCAGTATTTT.

The chain couples TRBV7-8 to TRBJ2-1; D may be TRBD1 (6 bases). This CDR3 comprises 15 residues. V was cut by 2 bases and J by 9 bases, with 17 bases left in between. From germline, CDR1 is SGHVS and CDR2 FQNEAQ. CDR3 sequence reads: CASSLRWGPNPEQFF. CDR3 bases: TGTGCCAGCAGCTTAAGGTGGGGGCCAAACCCTGAGCAGTTCTTC.

The DNA of the CDR3 is TGTGCCAGCACCCCCCTCGCCGCCTCCTACAATGAGCAGTTCTTC. It specifies CASTPLAASYNEQFF. The chain employs TRBV7-8 and TRBJ2-1; D is ambiguous. Trimming removed 7 bases at V and 0 bases at J, with 13 bases between. The CDR3 contains 15 residues. Germline V gene data show CDR1 as SGHVS and CDR2 as FQNEAQ. Using reference TRBV7-8 and TRBJ2-1 for the parts outside the CDR3, the full variable domain is GAGVSQSPRYKVAKRGQDVALRCDPISGHVSLFWYQQALGQGPEFLTYFQNEAQLDKSGLPSDRFFAERPEGSVSTLKIQRTQQEDSAVYLCASTPLAASYNEQFFGPGTRLTVL.

The chain joins TRBV19 to TRBJ2-7; unclear D gene. The V end was cut by 7 bases, the J end by 1 base, with 8 bases between. Germline V gene data show CDR1 as LNHDA and CDR2 as SQIVND (reference sequence). The CDR3 runs 12 residues. The CDR3 nucleotides are TGTGCCAGTATCAGACGGTCCTACGAGCAGTACTTC. Encoded protein: CASIRRSYEQYF.

The gene calls are TRBV5-1 and TRBJ1-1; D possibly corresponds to TRBD1 (5 bases). The ends were cut back, 3 bases at V and 2 bases at J, with 14 bases in the middle. The CDR3 has 15 residues. CDR1 is SGHRS and CDR2 is YFSETQ in the germline V gene. The DNA of the CDR3 is TGCGCCAGCAGCTCGGGAACAGGTTTCAACACTGAAGCTTTCTTT. As protein: CASSSGTGFNTEAFF.

This clone was picked up one time. The chain couples TRBV10-3 to TRBJ2-3; 7 nucleotides agree with TRBD1. CDR1 ENHRY and CDR2 SYGVKD come from the germline V gene. This CDR3 is built from 13 residues. The junction had 2 bases not matched to a gene; V was cut back by 8 bases and J by 0 bases. The CDR3, as DNA: TGTGCCATCGGGGACAGAAGCACAGATACGCAGTATTTT. Its translation: CAIGDRSTDTQYF.

CDR3 bases: TGTGCCAGCAGTAGTCCCCGGGACAGGCATACTGAAGCTTTCTTT. Amino acids: CASSSPRDRHTEAFF. The chain links TRBV28 to TRBJ1-1, with 8 bases identical to TRBD1. The CDR3 sequence is 15 residues long. CDR1 and CDR2 (germline): MDHEN, SYDVKM. V shed 5 bases and J 5 bases; nucleotides not matched to a gene: 10.

The V gene is TRBV19, the J gene TRBJ1-4; D is uncertain. V was pared by 7 bases and J by 6 bases, with 12 bases between. This CDR3 is 13 amino acids long. Germline V gene sequence: CDR1 LNHDA, CDR2 SQIVND (reference sequence). DNA of the CDR3: TGTGCCAGTAACGAGGGTTTCGATGAAAAACTGTTTTTT. Amino acid sequence: CASNEGFDEKLFF.